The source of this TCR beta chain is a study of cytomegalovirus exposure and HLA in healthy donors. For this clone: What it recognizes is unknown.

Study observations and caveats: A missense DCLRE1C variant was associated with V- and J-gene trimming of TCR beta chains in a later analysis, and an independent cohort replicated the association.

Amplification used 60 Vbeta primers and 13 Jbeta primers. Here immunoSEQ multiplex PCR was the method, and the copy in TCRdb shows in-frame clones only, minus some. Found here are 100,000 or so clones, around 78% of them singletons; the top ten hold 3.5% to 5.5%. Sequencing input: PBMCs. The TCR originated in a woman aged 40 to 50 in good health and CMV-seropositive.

The CDR3 coding sequence is TGTGCCATCAGTGGACTAGCGGGAGTGAGTGGAGATACGCAGTATTTT. It is translated as CAISGLAGVSGDTQYF. The chain employs TRBV10-3 and TRBJ2-3; TRBD2 agrees at 12 bases. The V gene end was trimmed by 4 bases and the J gene end by 5 bases; junction bases not matched to a gene: 7. The CDR3 covers 16 residues. The V gene's germline CDR1 is ENHRY and CDR2 SYGVKD.